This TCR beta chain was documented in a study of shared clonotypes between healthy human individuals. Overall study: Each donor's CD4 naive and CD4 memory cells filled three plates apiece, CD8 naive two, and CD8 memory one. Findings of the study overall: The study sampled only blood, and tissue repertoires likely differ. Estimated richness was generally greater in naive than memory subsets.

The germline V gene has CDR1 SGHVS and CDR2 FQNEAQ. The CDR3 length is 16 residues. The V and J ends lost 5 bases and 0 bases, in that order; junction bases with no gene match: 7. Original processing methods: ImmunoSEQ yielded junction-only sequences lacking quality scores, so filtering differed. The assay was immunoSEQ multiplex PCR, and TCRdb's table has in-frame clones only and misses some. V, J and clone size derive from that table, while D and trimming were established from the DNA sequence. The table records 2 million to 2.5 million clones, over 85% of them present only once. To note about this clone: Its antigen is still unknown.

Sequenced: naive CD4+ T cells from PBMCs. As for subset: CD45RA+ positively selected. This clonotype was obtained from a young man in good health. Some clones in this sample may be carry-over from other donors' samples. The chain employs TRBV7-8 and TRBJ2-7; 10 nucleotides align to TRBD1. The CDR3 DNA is TGTGCCAGCAGCCAAAGGGGACAGGGGAGCTCCTACGAGCAGTACTTC. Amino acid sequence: CASSQRGQGSSYEQYF.